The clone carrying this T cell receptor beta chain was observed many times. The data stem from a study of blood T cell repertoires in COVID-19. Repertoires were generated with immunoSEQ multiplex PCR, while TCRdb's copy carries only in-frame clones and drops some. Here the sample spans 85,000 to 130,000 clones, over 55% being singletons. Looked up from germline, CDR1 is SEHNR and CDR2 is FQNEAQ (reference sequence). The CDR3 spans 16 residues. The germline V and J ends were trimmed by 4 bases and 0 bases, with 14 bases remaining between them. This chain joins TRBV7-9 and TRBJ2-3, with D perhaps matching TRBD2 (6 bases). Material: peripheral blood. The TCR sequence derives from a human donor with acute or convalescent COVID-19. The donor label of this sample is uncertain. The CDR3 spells CASSSGEAASTDTQYF. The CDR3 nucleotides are TGTGCCAGCAGCTCGGGGGAGGCGGCGAGCACAGATACGCAGTATTTT.